This TCR beta chain appears in the sequencing data of a study of cytomegalovirus exposure and HLA in healthy donors. Germline CDR1 is SGHTA and CDR2 is FQGNSA. The CDR3 loop spans 14 amino acids. After removal of 2 bases from V and 3 bases from J, the junction contained 1 base not matched to a gene. Amplification used 60 Vbeta primers and 13 Jbeta primers. Produced via immunoSEQ multiplex PCR; TCRdb's table is partial and in-frame only. Recorded for this sample: over 55,000 clones. The sequenced sample consisted of PBMCs. This rearrangement joins TRBV7-2 to TRBJ2-7; TRBD2 aligns across 10 bases. This clonotype was obtained from a male donor in good health and CMV-seronegative. The CDR3 DNA sequence: TGTGCCAGCAGCTTAACTAGCGGGGACTACGAGCAGTACTTC. As protein: CASSLTSGDYEQYF.